Below, one TCR beta chain is given with its context. The data were obtained in a study of molecular identifiers for immune sequencing clone quantification. TCRdb itself ran the PCR reads through MiXCR, one entry per CDR3 protein. Counted here are about 630,000 distinct CDR3 sequences, over 25% occurring once; the ten biggest clones make up around 0.78%. Sequenced sample: naive CD8+ T cells from blood, with Jurkat cell RNA spiked in. As for subset: FACS-sorted CD8+CD4-CCR7+CD45RA+ naive T cells. This clonotype originated in a human donor in good health. Some libraries in this study had Jurkat cell RNA spiked in.

The CDR3 sequence is CATKIYSADTQYF. In DNA, the CDR3 is TGTGCCACCAAGATCTACTCGGCAGATACGCAGTATTTT. This chain connects TRBV19 to TRBJ2-3; no definite D call. The length of the CDR3 is 13 residues. Trimming shortened V by 10 bases and J by 4 bases, and 15 bases separated the two germline ends. CDR1 and CDR2 from the germline V gene are LNHDA and SQIVND (reference sequence).